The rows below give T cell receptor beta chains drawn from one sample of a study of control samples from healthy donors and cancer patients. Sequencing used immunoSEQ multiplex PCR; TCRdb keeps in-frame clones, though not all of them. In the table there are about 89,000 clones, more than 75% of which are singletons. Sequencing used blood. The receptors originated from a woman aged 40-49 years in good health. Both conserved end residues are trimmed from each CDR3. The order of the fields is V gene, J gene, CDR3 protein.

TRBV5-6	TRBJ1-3	ASSPGRSSGNTIY
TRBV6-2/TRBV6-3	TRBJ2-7	ASSRLAGGTYEQY
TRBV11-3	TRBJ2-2	ASSLVGHTGELF
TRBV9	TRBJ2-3	ASSVVSTDTQY
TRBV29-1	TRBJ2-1	SASLTGDEQF
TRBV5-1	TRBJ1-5	ASSLGPLSYQPQH
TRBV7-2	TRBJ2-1	ASSLTSGTYNEQF
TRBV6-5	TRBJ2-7	ASSRQAFSYEQY
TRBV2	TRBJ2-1	ASSESSSYNEQF
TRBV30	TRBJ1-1	AVYSMNTEAF
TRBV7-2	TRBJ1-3	ASSLFISGNTIY
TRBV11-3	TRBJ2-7	ASRDFRGSATEQY
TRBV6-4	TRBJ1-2	ASSNHGGGVYGYT
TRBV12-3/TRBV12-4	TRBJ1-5	ASSPVGQPQH
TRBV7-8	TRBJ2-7	ASMQSYEQY
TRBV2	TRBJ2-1	ASRMAEYNEQF
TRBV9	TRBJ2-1	ASSVGSGGARLYNEQF
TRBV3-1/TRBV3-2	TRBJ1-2	ASSPRHQGGGYT